Following are 17 T cell receptor beta chains from one sample sequenced in a study of blood T cell repertoires in COVID-19 (dated by TCRdb to the early 2020s). Libraries were prepared through the immunoSEQ multiplex PCR assay. Drawn from immuneACCESS, this table holds only the in-frame rearrangements with V and J called that TCRdb kept. Clones are partly lost; checked studies trace under half to an unresolved V gene and leave the rest unexplained. The sample records about 220,000 clones, 82% of which are singletons. About 3.7% of the sample belongs to the ten largest clones. Sequenced sample: PBMCs or T cells enriched from blood (not recorded which). Receptors were obtained from a woman aged 55-69 years who had recovered from COVID-19.

This sequence joins TRBV2 and TRBJ2-3, with D hard to call. This CDR3 region has 11 residues. Germline V gene sequence: CDR1 SNHLY, CDR2 FYNNEI. V dropped 6 bases and J dropped 6 bases, with 7 bases sitting between them. The CDR3 sequence is CASSVEDTQYF. CDR3 DNA sequence: TGTGCCAGCAGCGTTGAGGATACGCAGTATTTT.

In its sample, this clone was seen once. The CDR3 region has the DNA TGTGCCAGCAGCCAAGATTTATTGCCCCTCCACTTT. It is translated as CASSQDLLPLHF. The chain uses TRBV3-1 (or the pseudogene TRBV3-2) and TRBJ1-6; no definite D call. V gave up 0 bases and J gave up 13 bases, with 7 bases separating them. CDR3 size: 12 residues. Germline CDR1 and CDR2: LGHDT and YNNKEL (reference sequence).

The chain links TRBV14 to TRBJ2-7; a weak D match, TRBD1 (7 bases). V was shortened by 7 bases and J by 2 bases, with 18 bases between the two germline ends. The CDR3 runs to 15 residues. Germline V gives CDR1 SGHDN, CDR2 FVKESK. The CDR3 DNA follows: TGTGCCAGCACGAGAGGAGGGGGCGATACCTACGAGCAGTACTTC. Translated, it gives CASTRGGGDTYEQYF.

The V call is TRBV5-6, the J call TRBJ1-2, with a weak D call TRBD1 (6 bases). Germline values: CDR1 SGHDT, CDR2 YYEEEE. The V and J ends lost 4 bases and 7 bases respectively, with 23 bases between them. This CDR3 has 16 residues. In DNA form, the CDR3 reads TGTGCCAGCAGCGCCGGGGGGCCGGTGGGAGAGGGTGGCTACACCTTC. This encodes CASSAGGPVGEGGYTF.

The chain employs TRBV6-5 and TRBJ1-1, with TRBD1 identical over 9 bases. The J segment lost 5 bases and the V segment lost 7 bases, leaving 5 bases of the junction unmatched. This CDR3 region has 13 residues. Germline CDR1 is MNHEY and CDR2 is SVGAGI. The CDR3 loop is CASTDRGITEAFF. The CDR3 bases are TGTGCCAGCACCGACAGGGGGATTACTGAAGCTTTCTTT.

V usage is TRBV29-1 and J usage is TRBJ2-1; 8 nucleotides match TRBD1. The V and J ends lost 1 base and 2 bases, in that order; junction bases with no gene match: 7. The germline gives CDR1 SQVTM, CDR2 ANQGSEA. The CDR3 consists of 16 residues. The CDR3: CSVEAVSGQAYNEQFF. The CDR3 DNA is TGCAGCGTTGAAGCCGTGTCGGGACAGGCCTACAATGAGCAGTTCTTC.

This clone was found a few times. The chain combines TRBV9 with TRBJ1-6; 12 bases are shared with TRBD1. Germline-derived CDR1 and CDR2 are SGDLS and YYNGEE. After removal of 0 bases from V and 0 bases from J, the junction contained 4 bases not matched to a gene. CDR3 length: 19 amino acids. The CDR3 is CASSVGGTGGSSYNSPLHF. The CDR3 DNA sequence: TGTGCCAGCAGCGTAGGTGGGACAGGGGGCTCCTCCTATAATTCACCCCTCCACTTT.

The genes are TRBV5-4 and TRBJ2-4, with 13 bases lining up with TRBD2. The CDR3 runs to 19 residues. Germline V CDR1 and CDR2: SGHNT, YYREEE (reference sequence). With V trimmed by 0 bases and J by 0 bases, 6 bases remained unmatched. The CDR3 sequence is CASSLVGLAGALAKNIQYF. The CDR3 region has the DNA TGTGCCAGCAGCTTGGTAGGACTAGCGGGAGCCTTAGCCAAAAACATTCAGTACTTC.

The chain joins TRBV5-5 to TRBJ2-7; maybe TRBD2 (6 bases). Deletions cut 2 bases from V and 7 bases from J, with 13 bases between. The germline CDR1 and CDR2 sequences are SGHKS and YYEKEE (reference sequence). The length of the CDR3 is 13 residues. CDR3 sequence: CASSFGSRGEQYF. The CDR3 region has the DNA TGTGCCAGCAGCTTTGGTTCCCGGGGGGAGCAGTACTTC.

The CDR3 reads CASSSNRDTYGYTF. The CDR3, as DNA: TGTGCCAGCAGCTCGAACCGGGACACCTATGGCTACACCTTC. The rearrangement joins TRBV7-2 to TRBJ1-2; D perhaps matches TRBD1 (6 bases). CDR3 size: 14 residues. Per germline, CDR1 SGHTA and CDR2 FQGNSA. Between the trimmed V and J ends, which lost 4 bases and 4 bases, there was a span of 13 bases. The full variable domain, its missing parts supplied by reference TRBV7-2 and TRBJ1-2, is GAGVSQSPSNKVTEKGKDVELRCDPISGHTALYWYRQSLGQGLEFLIYFQGNSAPDKSGLPSDRFSAERTGGSVSTLTIQRTQQEDSAVYLCASSSNRDTYGYTFGSGTRLTVV.

V gene TRBV11-3 combines with J gene TRBJ2-7; 10 nucleotides match TRBD2. Trimming at V came to 5 bases and at J to 2 bases, leaving 9 bases not matched to a gene. Germline V gives CDR1 SGHNT, CDR2 YENEEA. The length of the CDR3 is 16 residues. The CDR3 DNA reads as TGTGCCAGCAGCCCTATCTCTAGCGGGAGACCCTACGAGCAGTACTTC. Protein product: CASSPISSGRPYEQYF.

The rearrangement joins TRBV7-9 to TRBJ1-4, with D possibly TRBD1 on 5 matching bases. Germline loops: CDR1 SEHNR, CDR2 FQNEAQ (reference sequence). Trimming pared 8 bases from V and 7 bases from J, leaving 11 bases between. The CDR3 is made up of 12 amino acids. CDR3 nucleotide sequence: TGTGCCAGCGGGGGGGTCGGTGAAAAACTGTTTTTT. It yields the protein CASGGVGEKLFF.

The chain employs TRBV19 and TRBJ2-7; weak D call: TRBD2 (6 bases). Germline-derived CDR1 and CDR2 are LNHDA and SQIVND (reference sequence). The V gene lost 5 bases and the J gene lost 6 bases, with 20 bases spanning the gap. The CDR3 extends over 15 amino acids. CDR3 sequence reads: CASSGTSGTPTEQYF. The DNA for the CDR3 is TGTGCCAGTAGTGGAACCTCCGGGACTCCTACCGAGCAGTACTTC. The variable domain in full, with the rest retrieved from reference TRBV19 and TRBJ2-7, is DGGITQSPKYLFRKEGQNVTLSCEQNLNHDAMYWYRQDPGQGLRLIYYSQIVNDFQKGDIAEGYSVSREKKESFPLTVTSAQKNPTAFYLCASSGTSGTPTEQYFGPGTRLTVT.

V gene TRBV14 combines with J gene TRBJ2-7; 8 nucleotides line up with TRBD2. The CDR3 runs 15 residues. From germline, CDR1 is SGHDN and CDR2 FVKESK. V shed 2 bases, J shed 6 bases, and the junction held 9 bases outside the gene matches. This CDR3 is CASSQLSSGGGEQYF. CDR3 DNA: TGTGCCAGCAGCCAACTATCCAGCGGGGGCGGCGAGCAGTACTTC.

The chain carries TRBV15 and TRBJ2-3; TRBD2 aligns across 9 bases. Per the germline V gene, CDR1 is LNHNV and CDR2 is YYDKDF (reference sequence). CDR3 length: 19 residues. The V segment lost 3 bases and the J segment 0 bases; nucleotides outside the gene matches: 13. CDR3 coding DNA: TGTGCCACCAGCAGGGACTTATTGAGCGGGGGGTCTAGCACAGATACGCAGTATTTT. Translated, it gives CATSRDLLSGGSSTDTQYF.

As for this clone: This CDR3 is also generated by other DNA sequences in the sample. V gene TRBV29-1 combines with J gene TRBJ2-3, with a possible D match to TRBD2 (5 bases). The V end lost 6 bases, the J end lost 0 bases, and 13 bases lay between the germline ends. CDR1 and CDR2 (germline): SQVTM, ANQGSEA. The CDR3 is made up of 14 amino acids. CDR3 DNA sequence: TGCAGCGTCTCGTCGGGATCTAGCACAGATACGCAGTATTTT. Translating gives CSVSSGSSTDTQYF.

The chain combines TRBV6-6 with TRBJ1-5; 9 bases fit TRBD1. CDR1 is MNHNY and CDR2 is SVGAGI in the germline V gene (reference sequence). Trimming cost V 6 bases and J 6 bases; bases outside gene matches: 6. This CDR3 is 14 amino acids long. CDR3 sequence (DNA): TGTGCCAGCAGCCAGAACAGGGGGCTTCAGCCCCAGCATTTT. Its translation is CASSQNRGLQPQHF.